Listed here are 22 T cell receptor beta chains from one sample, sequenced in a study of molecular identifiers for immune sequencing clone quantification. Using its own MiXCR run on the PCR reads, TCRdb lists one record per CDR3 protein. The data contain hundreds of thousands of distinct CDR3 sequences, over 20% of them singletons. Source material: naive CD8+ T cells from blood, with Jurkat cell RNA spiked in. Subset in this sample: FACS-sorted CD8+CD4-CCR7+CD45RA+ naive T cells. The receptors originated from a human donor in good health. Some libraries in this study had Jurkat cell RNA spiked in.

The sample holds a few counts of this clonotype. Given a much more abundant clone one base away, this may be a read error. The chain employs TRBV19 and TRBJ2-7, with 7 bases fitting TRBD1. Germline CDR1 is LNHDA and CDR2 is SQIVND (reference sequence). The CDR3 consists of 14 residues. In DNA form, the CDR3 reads TGTGCCAGCGGCGCCGGGACAGCTTCCTACGAGCAGTGCTTC. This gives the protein CASGAGTASYEQCF.

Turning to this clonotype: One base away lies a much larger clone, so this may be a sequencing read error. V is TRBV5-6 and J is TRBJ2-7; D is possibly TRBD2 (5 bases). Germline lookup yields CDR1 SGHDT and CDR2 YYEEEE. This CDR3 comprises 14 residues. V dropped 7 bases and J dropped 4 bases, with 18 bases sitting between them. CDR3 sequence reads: CASGPTDLAYEQYF. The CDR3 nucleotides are TGTGCCAGCGGCCCGACGGACTTGGCTTACGAGCAGTACTTC.

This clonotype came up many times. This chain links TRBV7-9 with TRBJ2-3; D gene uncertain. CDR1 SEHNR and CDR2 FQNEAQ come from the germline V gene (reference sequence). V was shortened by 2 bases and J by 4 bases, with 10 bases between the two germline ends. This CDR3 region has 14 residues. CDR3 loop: CASSLTGLPDTQYF. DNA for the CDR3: TGTGCCAGCAGCTTAACTGGGCTGCCAGATACGCAGTATTTT.

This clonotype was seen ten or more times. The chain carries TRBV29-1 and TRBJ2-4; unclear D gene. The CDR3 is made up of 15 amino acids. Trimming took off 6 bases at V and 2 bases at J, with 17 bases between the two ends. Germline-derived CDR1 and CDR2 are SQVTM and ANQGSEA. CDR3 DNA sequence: TGCAGCGTCGAGTACAGTATCCAAACCAAAAACATTCAGTACTTC. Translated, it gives CSVEYSIQTKNIQYF.

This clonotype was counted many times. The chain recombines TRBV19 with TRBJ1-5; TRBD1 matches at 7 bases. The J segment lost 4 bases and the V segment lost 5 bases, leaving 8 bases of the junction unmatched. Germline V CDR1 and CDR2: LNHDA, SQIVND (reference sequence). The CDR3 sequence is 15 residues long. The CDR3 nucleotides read TGTGCCAGTAGTCCGAGACAGGGTTTTAATCAGCCCCAGCATTTT. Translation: CASSPRQGFNQPQHF.

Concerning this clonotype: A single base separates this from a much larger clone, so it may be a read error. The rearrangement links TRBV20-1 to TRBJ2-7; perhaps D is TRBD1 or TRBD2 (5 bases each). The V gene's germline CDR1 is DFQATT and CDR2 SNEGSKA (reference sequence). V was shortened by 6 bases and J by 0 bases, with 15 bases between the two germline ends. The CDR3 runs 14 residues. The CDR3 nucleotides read TGCAGTGCGGGGGACCGAGCCGCCTCCTACGAGCAGTACTTC. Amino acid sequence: CSAGDRAASYEQYF.

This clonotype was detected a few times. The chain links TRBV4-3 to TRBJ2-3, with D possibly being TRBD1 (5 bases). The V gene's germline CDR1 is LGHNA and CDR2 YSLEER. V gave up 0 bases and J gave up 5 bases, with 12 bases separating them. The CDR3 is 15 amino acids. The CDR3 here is CASSQEKAGLDTQYF. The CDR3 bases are TGCGCCAGCAGCCAAGAAAAGGCAGGGTTAGATACGCAGTATTTT.

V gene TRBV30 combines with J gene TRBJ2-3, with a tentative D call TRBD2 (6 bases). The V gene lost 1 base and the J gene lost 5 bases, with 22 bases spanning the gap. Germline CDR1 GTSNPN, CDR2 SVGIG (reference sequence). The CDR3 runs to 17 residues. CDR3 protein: CAWSESPLAGTVDTQYF. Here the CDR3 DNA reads TGTGCCTGGAGTGAATCCCCGCTAGCTGGGACTGTAGATACGCAGTATTTT.

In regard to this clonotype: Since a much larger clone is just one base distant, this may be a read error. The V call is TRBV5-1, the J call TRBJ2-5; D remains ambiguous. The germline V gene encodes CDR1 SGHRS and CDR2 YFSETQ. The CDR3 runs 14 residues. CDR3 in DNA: TGCACCAGCAGCCGCCGGACGGGTGAAGAGACCCAGTACTTC. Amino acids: CTSSRRTGEETQYF.

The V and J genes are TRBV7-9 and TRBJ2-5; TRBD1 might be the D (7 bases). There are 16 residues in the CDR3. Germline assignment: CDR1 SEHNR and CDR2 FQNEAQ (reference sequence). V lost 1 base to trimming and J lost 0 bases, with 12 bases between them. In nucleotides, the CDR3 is TGTGCCAGCAGCTTAGGTCCAGGGGGGAACCAAGAGACCCAGTACTTC. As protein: CASSLGPGGNQETQYF.

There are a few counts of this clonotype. CDR3 loop: CASSQVVAGGPGYNEQFF. CDR3 nucleotides: TGCGCCAGCAGCCAAGTCGTAGCGGGAGGGCCGGGGTACAATGAGCAGTTCTTC. V gene TRBV4-3 combines with J gene TRBJ2-1; 11 bases agree with TRBD2. V dropped 1 base and J dropped 4; count of bases not matched to a gene: 9. The CDR3 totals 18 residues. CDR1 and CDR2 from the germline V gene are LGHNA and YSLEER.

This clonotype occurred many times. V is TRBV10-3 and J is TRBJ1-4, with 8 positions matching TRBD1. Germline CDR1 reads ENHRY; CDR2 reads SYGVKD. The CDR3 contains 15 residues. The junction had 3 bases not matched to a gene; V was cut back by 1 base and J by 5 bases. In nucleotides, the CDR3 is TGTGCCATCAGTGAGTGGGGACAGGACAATGAAAAACTGTTTTTT. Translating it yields CAISEWGQDNEKLFF.

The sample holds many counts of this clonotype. CDR3 DNA sequence: TGTGCCAGCAGTTGGGACAGCCTCACAACGAACACTGAAGCTTTCTTT. This translates into CASSWDSLTTNTEAFF. The chain carries TRBV6-6 and TRBJ1-1; 7 nucleotides line up with TRBD1. This CDR3 has 16 residues. Germline trimming cut 4 bases from V and 1 base from J; bases unmatched to any gene: 9. Germline V gives CDR1 MNHNY, CDR2 SVGAGI (reference sequence).

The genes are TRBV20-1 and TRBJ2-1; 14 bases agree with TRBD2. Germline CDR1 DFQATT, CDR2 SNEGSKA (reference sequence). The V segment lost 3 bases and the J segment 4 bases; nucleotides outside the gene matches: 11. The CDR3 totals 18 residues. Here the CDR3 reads CSARLTSGRALSYNEQFF. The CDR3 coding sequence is TGCAGTGCTAGGTTGACTAGCGGGAGGGCGTTGTCTTACAATGAGCAGTTCTTC.

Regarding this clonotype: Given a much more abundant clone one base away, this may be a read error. The CDR3 nucleotides read TGTGCCAGCAGTGATCCGGGACATTACGATGAGCAGTTCTTC. Translated, it gives CASSDPGHYDEQFF. The chain joins TRBV25-1 to TRBJ2-1, with D possibly being TRBD1 (6 bases). CDR3 length: 14 residues. Germline lookup yields CDR1 MGHDK and CDR2 SYGVNS. V was clipped by 3 bases and J by 8 bases, with 14 bases between them.

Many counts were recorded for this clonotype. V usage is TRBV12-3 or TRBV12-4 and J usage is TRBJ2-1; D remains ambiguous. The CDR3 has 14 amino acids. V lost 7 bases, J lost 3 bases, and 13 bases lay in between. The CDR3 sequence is CASNLGLSYNEQFF. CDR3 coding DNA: TGTGCCAGCAATCTCGGGTTAAGCTACAATGAGCAGTTCTTC.

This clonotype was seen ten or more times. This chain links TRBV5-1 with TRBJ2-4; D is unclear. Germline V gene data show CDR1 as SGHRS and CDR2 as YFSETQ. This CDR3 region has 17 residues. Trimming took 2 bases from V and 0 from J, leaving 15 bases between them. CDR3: CASSLGPGTLAKNIQYF. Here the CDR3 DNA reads TGCGCCAGCAGCTTAGGGCCAGGAACCTTAGCCAAAAACATTCAGTACTTC.

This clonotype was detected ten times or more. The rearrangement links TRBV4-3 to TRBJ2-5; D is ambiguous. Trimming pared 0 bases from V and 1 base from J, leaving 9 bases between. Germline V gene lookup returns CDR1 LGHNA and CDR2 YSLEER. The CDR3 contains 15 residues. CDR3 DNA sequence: TGCGCCAGCAGCCAAGATCGGGCCAGCCAAGAGACCCAGTACTTC. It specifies CASSQDRASQETQYF.

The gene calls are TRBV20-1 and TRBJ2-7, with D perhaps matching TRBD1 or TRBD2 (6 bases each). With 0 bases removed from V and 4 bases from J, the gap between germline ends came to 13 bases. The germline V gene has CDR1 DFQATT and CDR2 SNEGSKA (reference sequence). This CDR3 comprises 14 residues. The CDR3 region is CSARDLRGTYEQYF. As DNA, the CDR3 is TGCAGTGCTAGAGATTTGCGCGGGACATACGAGCAGTACTTC.

CDR3 protein: CASSQAELAGGLADTQYF. The CDR3 bases are TGCGCCAGCAGCCAGGCCGAACTAGCGGGGGGGCTCGCAGATACGCAGTATTTT. This chain links TRBV4-3 with TRBJ2-3; 13 bases line up with TRBD2. CDR1 is LGHNA and CDR2 is YSLEER in the germline V gene. The CDR3 runs 18 residues. V lost 3 bases and J lost 4; bases outside the gene matches: 10.

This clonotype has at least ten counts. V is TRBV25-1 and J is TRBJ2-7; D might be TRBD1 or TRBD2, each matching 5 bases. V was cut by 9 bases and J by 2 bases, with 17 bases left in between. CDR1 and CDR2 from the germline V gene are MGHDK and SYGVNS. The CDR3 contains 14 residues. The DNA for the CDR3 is TGTGCCAGTACCGGGTGGGGGAGCCCCTACGAGCAGTACTTC. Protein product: CASTGWGSPYEQYF.

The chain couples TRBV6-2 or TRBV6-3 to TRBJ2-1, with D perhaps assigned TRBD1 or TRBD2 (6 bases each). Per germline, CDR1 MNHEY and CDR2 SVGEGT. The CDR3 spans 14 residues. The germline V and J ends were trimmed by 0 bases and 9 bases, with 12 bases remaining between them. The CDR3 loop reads CASSYSPGASEQFF. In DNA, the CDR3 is TGTGCCAGCAGTTACTCCCCGGGGGCGTCTGAGCAGTTCTTC.